The 31 T cell receptor beta chains given below trace back to one sample, sequenced in a study of radiotherapy plus CTLA-4 blockade in lung cancer. Sequencing used immunoSEQ multiplex PCR; TCRdb keeps in-frame clones, though not all of them. The data show 85,000 to 90,000 clones, 85% to 90% seen once. Sequencing used peripheral blood, obtained from a patient treated with radiotherapy plus ipilimumab. These receptors came from a human donor with non-small cell lung cancer that progressed on radiotherapy plus ipilimumab.

The J gene is TRBJ2-7, the V gene TRBV6-1, with D perhaps matching TRBD1 or TRBD2 (5 bases each). V shed 6 bases and J shed 3 bases, with 12 bases lying between them. Germline values: CDR1 MNHNS, CDR2 SASEGT. The CDR3 totals 13 residues. For the CDR3, the DNA is TGTGCCAGCAGGGGGGACGTACGCTACGAGCAGTACTTC. Protein: CASRGDVRYEQYF.

The V gene is TRBV7-2, the J gene TRBJ2-7; tentative D call: TRBD2 (6 bases). The CDR3 has 15 amino acids. Trimming cost V 1 base and J 2 bases, with 12 bases left between them. Germline-derived CDR1 and CDR2 are SGHTA and FQGNSA. The CDR3 region has the DNA TGTGCCAGCAGCTTAGACCCTAGCGCAACCTACGAGCAGTACTTC. Translated, it gives CASSLDPSATYEQYF.

V usage is TRBV19 and J usage is TRBJ1-6; D gene uncertain. Germline V lookup: CDR1 LNHDA, CDR2 SQIVND (reference sequence). V lost 1 base to trimming and J lost 7 bases, with 5 bases between them. CDR3 size: 13 residues. CDR3 sequence (DNA): TGTGCCAGTAGTATAGGGGCGAATTCACCCCTCCACTTT. It encodes CASSIGANSPLHF. Complete variable domain (other parts from reference TRBV19 and TRBJ1-6): DGGITQSPKYLFRKEGQNVTLSCEQNLNHDAMYWYRQDPGQGLRLIYYSQIVNDFQKGDIAEGYSVSREKKESFPLTVTSAQKNPTAFYLCASSIGANSPLHFGNGTRLTVT.

With regard to this clone: The germline gene is not matched at one end of the junction; a read error may be the cause. The sample contains more than one DNA sequence encoding this CDR3. The chain links TRBV4-1 to TRBJ2-7; 7 bases are shared with TRBD1. Germline CDR1 and CDR2: MGHRA and YSYEKL. CDR3 size: 12 residues. CDR3 in amino acids: CASSHDRAKQYF. The CDR3 nucleotides read TGTGCCAGCAGCCATGACAGGGCTAAGCAGTACTTC.

Notes on this clone: Relative to the germline gene, one junction end is altered; a read error may explain this. The chain has TRBV2 and TRBJ2-1, with 9 positions matching TRBD1. The CDR3 is 12 residues long. Germline V gene lookup returns CDR1 SNHLY and CDR2 FYNNEI. CDR3 nucleotides: TGTGCCAGCAGTGATAGGGACAGGGCTGGTGTCTTC. Translated: CASSDRDRAGVF.

This clone was detected once. The CDR3 nucleotides are TGTGCCAGCAGGACAGGGGATGGAATGAACACTGAAGCTTTCTTT. This codes for CASRTGDGMNTEAFF. The chain has TRBV27 and TRBJ1-1; 8 nucleotides agree with TRBD1. The germline V gene has CDR1 MNHEY and CDR2 SMNVEV (reference sequence). The CDR3 length is 15 residues. The trim removed 6 bases at V and 0 bases at J, leaving 6 bases unmatched.

This rearrangement joins TRBV2 to TRBJ1-6; tentative D call: TRBD1 (5 bases). There are 12 residues in the CDR3. Germline V gene data show CDR1 as SNHLY and CDR2 as FYNNEI. The V and J ends lost 9 bases and 7 bases respectively, with 10 bases between them. CDR3 coding DNA: TGTGCCAGTCGACAGCAAAATTCACCCCTCCACTTT. This translates into CASRQQNSPLHF.

This sequence joins TRBV2 and TRBJ1-5, with D unclear. V gave up 4 bases and J gave up 6 bases, with 13 bases separating them. This CDR3 region has 14 residues. Germline V gene sequence: CDR1 SNHLY, CDR2 FYNNEI. CDR3 protein: CASSGPSGSQPQHF. The CDR3 DNA follows: TGTGCCAGCAGTGGCCCCTCGGGGTCTCAGCCCCAGCATTTT. Combining the CDR3 with reference TRBV2 and TRBJ1-5 gives the whole variable domain EPEVTQTPSHQVTQMGQEVILRCVPISNHLYFYWYRQILGQKVEFLVSFYNNEISEKSEIFDDQFSVERPDGSNFTLKIRSTKLEDSAMYFCASSGPSGSQPQHFGDGTRLSIL.

V is TRBV6-5 and J is TRBJ1-1; possibly TRBD1 for D (5 bases). The CDR3 sequence is 13 residues long. Per the germline V gene, CDR1 is MNHEY and CDR2 is SVGAGI. The germline V and J ends were trimmed by 6 bases and 2 bases, with 10 bases remaining between them. CDR3 nucleotide sequence: TGTGCCAGCAGACCCGGGGGAAACACTGAAGCTTTCTTT. Protein sequence: CASRPGGNTEAFF.

The chain is built from TRBV11-2 and TRBJ1-2; D gene uncertain. The CDR3 runs to 13 residues. Germline V gene lookup returns CDR1 SGHAT and CDR2 FQNNGV. V gave up 0 bases and J gave up 8 bases, with 10 bases separating them. CDR3 DNA: TGTGCCAGCAGCTTAGACGGTTCGAGGGGCTACACCTTC. Translation: CASSLDGSRGYTF. Combining the CDR3 with reference TRBV11-2 and TRBJ1-2 gives the whole variable domain EAGVAQSPRYKIIEKRQSVAFWCNPISGHATLYWYQQILGQGPKLLIQFQNNGVVDDSQLPKDRFSAERLKGVDSTLKIQPAKLEDSAVYLCASSLDGSRGYTFGSGTRLTVV.

The chain links TRBV2 to TRBJ2-3; TRBD2 matches 12 bases. V gave up 6 bases and J gave up 4 bases; unmatched junction bases: 8. This CDR3 has 16 residues. In germline, CDR1 is SNHLY, CDR2 FYNNEI. CDR3 coding DNA: TGTGCCAGCAGAGTGGGACTAGCGGGTGAGGCAGATACGCAGTATTTT. Its translation is CASRVGLAGEADTQYF.

The chain has TRBV14 and TRBJ2-3; D is possibly TRBD1 or TRBD2 (6 bases each). The germline V and J ends were trimmed by 0 bases and 0 bases, with 10 bases remaining between them. CDR1 is SGHDN and CDR2 is FVKESK in the germline V gene. The CDR3 is 16 residues long. The chain's CDR3 is CASSQDWGASTDTQYF. CDR3 bases: TGTGCCAGCAGCCAAGATTGGGGGGCGAGCACAGATACGCAGTATTTT.

This clone was recorded once. The chain combines TRBV28 with TRBJ1-2; 8 bases match TRBD1. The CDR3 spans 15 residues. CDR1 MDHEN and CDR2 SYDVKM come from the germline V gene. The J segment lost 4 bases and the V segment lost 6 bases, leaving 10 bases of the junction unmatched. CDR3 region: CASSYSGGSGYGYTF. In DNA, the CDR3 is TGTGCCAGCAGCTACTCAGGGGGCTCAGGCTATGGCTACACCTTC.

V and J are TRBV4-3 and TRBJ2-6; D is undetermined. V was pared by 0 bases and J by 0 bases, with 15 bases between. The CDR3 runs to 19 residues. The V gene's germline CDR1 is LGHNA and CDR2 YSLEER. CDR3 residues: CASSQDWVGRISGANVLTF. The CDR3, as DNA: TGCGCCAGCAGCCAAGATTGGGTGGGTCGGATCTCTGGGGCCAACGTCCTGACTTTC.

This chain uses TRBV19 with TRBJ2-2; tentatively, D is TRBD1 (6 bases). This CDR3 has 14 residues. V lost 1 base and J lost 6, with 9 bases in between. CDR1 is LNHDA and CDR2 is SQIVND in the germline V gene (reference sequence). CDR3 sequence reads: CASSIVAGAGELFF. Here the CDR3 DNA reads TGTGCCAGTAGTATAGTTGCAGGGGCCGGGGAGCTGTTTTTT.

The chain recombines TRBV5-1 with TRBJ2-5; D not certain. V was shortened by 2 bases and J by 2 bases, with 10 bases between the two germline ends. In germline, CDR1 is SGHRS, CDR2 YFSETQ. This CDR3 region has 14 residues. The CDR3 DNA reads as TGCGCCAGCAGCTTCGGAACAGAACAAGAGACCCAGTACTTC. As protein: CASSFGTEQETQYF.

The chain uses TRBV5-4 and TRBJ2-1, with a tentative D call TRBD2 (6 bases). CDR1 and CDR2 from the germline V gene are SGHNT and YYREEE (reference sequence). The CDR3 is made up of 17 amino acids. The V and J ends lost 3 bases and 0 bases respectively, with 16 bases between them. As DNA, the CDR3 is TGTGCCAGCAGCTGGGGGGTCGGGAGTAACTCCTACAATGAGCAGTTCTTC. This translates into CASSWGVGSNSYNEQFF.

V gene TRBV2 combines with J gene TRBJ1-5; D uncertain. Trimming stripped 0 bases from V and 6 bases from J, with 15 bases between. From germline, CDR1 is SNHLY and CDR2 FYNNEI. The CDR3 extends over 16 amino acids. This CDR3 is CASSEAGSRPSQPQHF. In DNA, the CDR3 is TGTGCCAGCAGTGAAGCTGGCAGCCGCCCGAGTCAGCCCCAGCATTTT.

The chain carries TRBV7-2 and TRBJ2-3; TRBD2 matches 7 bases. V trimming: 1 base; J trimming: 2 bases; junction bases outside the gene matches: 9. CDR1 and CDR2 from the germline V gene are SGHTA and FQGNSA. The CDR3 has 17 residues. The CDR3 nucleotides are TGTGCCAGCAGCTTAGGGCCCCTAGCGGCCCTCACAGATACGCAGTATTTT. Its protein product is CASSLGPLAALTDTQYF.

The genes are TRBV18 and TRBJ2-1; 9 positions match TRBD2. V shed 2 bases and J 5 bases; nucleotides not matched to a gene: 10. CDR3 length equals 17 residues. Germline values: CDR1 KGHSH, CDR2 LQKENI. The CDR3 sequence: CASSPGASGVGHNEQFF. Written as DNA, the CDR3 is TGTGCCAGCTCACCAGGGGCTAGCGGGGTAGGTCACAATGAGCAGTTCTTC.

This chain uses TRBV30 with TRBJ1-3, with no clear D. The CDR3 spans 12 residues. Germline loops: CDR1 GTSNPN, CDR2 SVGIG (reference sequence). Between the trimmed V and J ends, which lost 5 bases and 10 bases, there was a span of 15 bases. For the CDR3, the DNA is TGTGCCTGGGGGGAGATGGCTTGGACCATATATTTT. It yields the protein CAWGEMAWTIYF.

This chain uses TRBV4-2 with TRBJ2-7; maybe TRBD1 (6 bases). Germline loops: CDR1 LGHNA, CDR2 YNFKEQ. The V end was cut by 3 bases, the J end by 0 bases, with 15 bases between. The CDR3 runs to 16 residues. CDR3 DNA: TGTGCCAGCAGCCAGGTCCCCGGGACATCCTCCTACGAGCAGTACTTC. This translates into CASSQVPGTSSYEQYF.

V and J are TRBV15 and TRBJ2-3; 13 positions match TRBD2. CDR1 LNHNV and CDR2 YYDKDF come from the germline V gene (reference sequence). CDR3 length: 16 residues. J gave up 6 bases and V 3 bases, and 6 bases lay outside the gene matches. In nucleotides, the CDR3 is TGTGCCACCAGCAGGAGACAACTAGCGGGGGGGGATACGCAGTATTTT. It codes for CATSRRQLAGGDTQYF.

This clone was counted only a few times. V usage is TRBV4-3 and J usage is TRBJ2-7; 8 bases match TRBD1. CDR3 length: 15 amino acids. V dropped 2 bases and J dropped 0; count of bases not matched to a gene: 3. CDR1 and CDR2 (germline): LGHNA, YSLEER. CDR3 loop: CASSQNRGNSYEQYF. The CDR3 DNA sequence: TGCGCCAGCAGCCAAAACAGGGGGAACTCCTACGAGCAGTACTTC.

This rearrangement joins TRBV30 to TRBJ2-1; D remains ambiguous. In germline, CDR1 is GTSNPN, CDR2 SVGIG (reference sequence). V lost 4 bases and J lost 7, with 20 bases in between. This CDR3 comprises 15 residues. CDR3 amino acids: CAWTSSAGTPNEQFF. The CDR3 coding sequence is TGTGCCTGGACCTCCTCAGCCGGAACCCCAAATGAGCAGTTCTTC.

This clone was seen a few times. The sample has other DNA sequences that encode this CDR3 too. V gene TRBV6-5 combines with J gene TRBJ1-2, with a tentative D call TRBD1 (6 bases). Germline V gene sequence: CDR1 MNHEY, CDR2 SVGAGI. The V end was cut by 6 bases, the J end by 7 bases, with 12 bases between. The CDR3 consists of 12 residues. CDR3 nucleotide sequence: TGTGCCAGCAGATTACAGGGTTTTGGCTACACCTTC. It encodes CASRLQGFGYTF.

The CDR3 sequence is CASSPGVGELFF. The CDR3 DNA reads as TGTGCCAGCTCGCCGGGGGTCGGGGAGCTGTTTTTT. The rearrangement joins TRBV18 to TRBJ2-2; D might be TRBD2 (6 bases). Trimming removed 6 bases from V and 7 bases from J, with 9 bases in between. Germline assignment: CDR1 KGHSH and CDR2 LQKENI. CDR3 length: 12 amino acids.

This clone was recorded once. This sequence joins TRBV27 and TRBJ2-7; 8 bases line up with TRBD2. The CDR3 is made up of 14 amino acids. V dropped 4 bases and J dropped 2; count of bases not matched to a gene: 4. Germline V gives CDR1 MNHEY, CDR2 SMNVEV (reference sequence). The CDR3 sequence: CASSYGGRPYEQYF. CDR3 bases: TGTGCCAGCAGTTATGGCGGGAGGCCCTACGAGCAGTACTTC.

J is TRBJ2-5 and V is TRBV2; D is unresolved. The CDR3 consists of 12 residues. Germline V gene data show CDR1 as SNHLY and CDR2 as FYNNEI. Trimming took off 11 bases at V and 3 bases at J, with 13 bases between the two ends. DNA of the CDR3: TGTGCCGTTGCCGGCGGCAAAGAGACCCAGTACTTC. Residues: CAVAGGKETQYF. The full variable domain, in which reference TRBV2 and TRBJ2-5 provide the parts outside the CDR3, is EPEVTQTPSHQVTQMGQEVILRCVPISNHLYFYWYRQILGQKVEFLVSFYNNEISEKSEIFDDQFSVERPDGSNFTLKIRSTKLEDSAMYFCAVAGGKETQYFGPGTRLLVL.

This clone was observed a handful of times. The V gene is TRBV6-1, the J gene TRBJ1-2, with 9 bases matching TRBD1. The CDR3 spans 19 residues. Looked up from germline, CDR1 is MNHNS and CDR2 is SASEGT. V lost 0 bases to trimming and J lost 7 bases; unmatched junction nucleotides: 18. CDR3: CASSEAGLTGGRAIGGYTF. The DNA of the CDR3 is TGTGCCAGCAGTGAAGCGGGACTAACAGGGGGCCGCGCTATTGGTGGCTACACCTTC.

V is TRBV7-2 and J is TRBJ2-1; D not certain. Trimming stripped 5 bases from V and 4 bases from J, with 6 bases between. This CDR3 has 12 residues. CDR1 SGHTA and CDR2 FQGNSA come from the germline V gene. CDR3 region: CASSLWYNEQFF. As DNA, the CDR3 is TGTGCCAGCAGCCTATGGTACAATGAGCAGTTCTTC.